Below, 20 T cell receptor beta chains from the same sample are listed, as sequenced in a study of identical twins. A single record per CDR3 protein comes from TCRdb applying MiXCR to the 5' RACE reads. The top ten hold roughly 0.3% of the sample, which has 1.5 million to 2 million distinct CDR3 sequences, roughly a third seen once. Material: cord blood. The receptors shown here come from a newborn girl in good health.

This clonotype was observed a few times. V is TRBV2 and J is TRBJ2-3, with TRBD1 matching 7 bases. Germline assignment: CDR1 SNHLY and CDR2 FYNNEI. V lost 3 bases and J lost 3; bases outside the gene matches: 9. This CDR3 comprises 16 residues. CDR3 residues: CASSDPQGRGTDTQYF. As DNA, the CDR3 is TGTGCCAGCAGTGACCCACAGGGGAGAGGAACAGATACGCAGTATTTT.

The chain joins TRBV10-3 to TRBJ1-6; no clear D. This CDR3 has 14 amino acids. The V end lost 4 bases, the J end lost 7 bases, and 11 bases lay between the germline ends. Germline CDR1 ENHRY, CDR2 SYGVKD. In DNA form, the CDR3 reads TGTGCCATCAGTGGAGGGTACGGCAATTCACCCCTCCACTTT. It codes for CAISGGYGNSPLHF.

In this sample, this clonotype turned up once. This chain uses TRBV12-3 or TRBV12-4 with TRBJ2-3, with TRBD2 matching 11 bases. CDR3 length equals 16 residues. Germline trimming cut 3 bases from V and 4 bases from J; bases unmatched to any gene: 6. CDR3 sequence: CASSFIAGGRSDTQYF. The CDR3, as DNA: TGTGCCAGCAGTTTCATAGCGGGAGGGCGGTCAGATACGCAGTATTTT.

This rearrangement joins TRBV5-1 to TRBJ2-1; perhaps TRBD2 as D (6 bases). The germline V and J ends were trimmed by 0 bases and 3 bases, with 13 bases remaining between them. Germline-derived CDR1 and CDR2 are SGHRS and YFSETQ. The CDR3 has 16 residues. CDR3 DNA sequence: TGCGCCAGCAGCTTGGCGGGGCAGGGAGGCTACAATGAGCAGTTCTTC. Its translation is CASSLAGQGGYNEQFF.

The chain recombines TRBV28 with TRBJ2-7, with unresolved D. CDR3 length: 14 residues. V lost 3 bases and J 3 bases, leaving 12 bases between the germline ends. The germline V gene encodes CDR1 MDHEN and CDR2 SYDVKM. For the CDR3, the DNA is TGTGCCAGCAGTTTGATAGCCCAAATCTACGAGCAGTACTTC. Translated, it gives CASSLIAQIYEQYF.

For the CDR3, the DNA is TGTGCCATCAGTGAGTCTTGGGCAGGGGAGAGAGATACGCAGTATTTT. Translated: CAISESWAGERDTQYF. The chain recombines TRBV10-3 with TRBJ2-3; the D gene is possibly TRBD1 (6 bases). The CDR3 is 16 amino acids. The ends were cut back, 0 bases at V and 5 bases at J, with 15 bases in the middle. The germline V gene has CDR1 ENHRY and CDR2 SYGVKD.

The chain couples TRBV28 to TRBJ1-1; 7 bases map to TRBD1. CDR1 and CDR2 from the germline V gene are MDHEN and SYDVKM. This CDR3 contains 14 residues. J gave up 5 bases and V 7 bases, and 10 bases lay outside the gene matches. Here the CDR3 reads CASNGRGSETEAFF. CDR3 nucleotide sequence: TGTGCCAGCAATGGCAGGGGGAGTGAGACTGAAGCTTTCTTT. Drawing the rest from reference TRBV28 and TRBJ1-1, the complete variable domain is DVKVTQSSRYLVKRTGEKVFLECVQDMDHENMFWYRQDPGLGLRLIYFSYDVKMKEKGDIPEGYSVSREKKERFSLILESASTNQTSMYLCASNGRGSETEAFFGQGTRLTVV.

This clonotype has only a few counts. This rearrangement joins TRBV10-3 to TRBJ2-3; the D gene is possibly TRBD1 (6 bases). In germline, CDR1 is ENHRY, CDR2 SYGVKD. This CDR3 has 15 amino acids. V lost 4 bases to trimming and J lost 2 bases, with 13 bases between them. The CDR3 here is CAISGGRGSTDTQYF. As DNA, the CDR3 is TGTGCCATCAGTGGGGGCAGGGGATCCACAGATACGCAGTATTTT.

The rearrangement links TRBV27 to TRBJ1-5; D uncertain. Germline-derived CDR1 and CDR2 are MNHEY and SMNVEV (reference sequence). V lost 3 bases, J lost 0 bases, and 9 bases lay in between. The CDR3 extends over 15 amino acids. Here the CDR3 DNA reads TGTGCCAGCAGTTTCACCCGACATAGCAATCAGCCCCAGCATTTT. As protein: CASSFTRHSNQPQHF.

This clonotype was picked up a small number of times. The gene calls are TRBV25-1 and TRBJ2-5, with 9 bases matching TRBD1. From germline, CDR1 is MGHDK and CDR2 SYGVNS. With V trimmed by 1 base and J by 2 bases, 5 bases remained unmatched. The CDR3 is 16 residues long. As DNA, the CDR3 is TGTGCCAGCAGTGAATGGGGACAGGGACGTCAAGAGACCCAGTACTTC. This translates into CASSEWGQGRQETQYF.

At least ten counts were recorded for this clonotype. This CDR3 is CASSERGASTDTQYF. CDR3 sequence (DNA): TGTGCCAGCAGTGAGAGGGGGGCCAGCACAGATACGCAGTATTTT. The chain carries TRBV2 and TRBJ2-3, with D perhaps matching TRBD1 or TRBD2 (6 bases each). V lost 3 bases and J lost 0, with 10 bases in between. Per the germline V gene, CDR1 is SNHLY and CDR2 is FYNNEI. The CDR3 is 15 amino acids.

The chain has TRBV14 and TRBJ2-1, with TRBD2 matching over 9 bases. V lost 1 base to trimming and J lost 0 bases; unmatched junction nucleotides: 13. The CDR3 is made up of 20 amino acids. Germline CDR1 is SGHDN and CDR2 is FVKESK. The CDR3 loop is CASSQASRVREGSSYNEQFF. The CDR3, as DNA: TGTGCCAGCAGCCAAGCTTCACGGGTGCGGGAGGGCAGCTCCTACAATGAGCAGTTCTTC.

The chain is built from TRBV28 and TRBJ2-7; TRBD1 might be the D (5 bases). The CDR3 has 13 residues. Germline CDR1 reads MDHEN; CDR2 reads SYDVKM. The germline V and J ends were trimmed by 4 bases and 3 bases, with 10 bases remaining between them. CDR3 coding DNA: TGTGCCAGCAGTTCGCCGGACATCTACGAGCAGTACTTC. It yields the protein CASSSPDIYEQYF. Complete variable domain (other parts from reference TRBV28 and TRBJ2-7): DVKVTQSSRYLVKRTGEKVFLECVQDMDHENMFWYRQDPGLGLRLIYFSYDVKMKEKGDIPEGYSVSREKKERFSLILESASTNQTSMYLCASSSPDIYEQYFGPGTRLTVT.

This clonotype was seen at least ten times. The chain recombines TRBV6-4 with TRBJ2-1; 10 positions agree with TRBD2. V was pared by 4 bases and J by 7 bases, with 16 bases of the junction left unmatched. Germline V gene data show CDR1 as MRHNA and CDR2 as SNTAGT. The CDR3 is 18 residues long. CDR3: CASSVAPQRGGRWNEQFF. CDR3 DNA sequence: TGTGCCAGCAGTGTGGCCCCCCAGCGGGGGGGTAGATGGAATGAGCAGTTCTTC.

The chain uses TRBV20-1 and TRBJ1-2; maybe TRBD1 (5 bases). The germline CDR1 and CDR2 sequences are DFQATT and SNEGSKA (reference sequence). V lost 3 bases and J 3 bases, leaving 14 bases between the germline ends. CDR3 length equals 14 residues. CDR3 in amino acids: CSARWPWGDYGYTF. The CDR3 coding sequence is TGCAGTGCTAGGTGGCCATGGGGGGACTATGGCTACACCTTC.

There are a few counts of this clonotype. This chain connects TRBV20-1 to TRBJ2-5; 8 bases agree with TRBD2. Germline V CDR1 and CDR2: DFQATT, SNEGSKA (reference sequence). Germline trimming cut 0 bases from V and 5 bases from J; bases unmatched to any gene: 8. The CDR3 runs to 15 residues. The CDR3 protein is CSARDLSGSGETQYF. CDR3 sequence (DNA): TGCAGTGCTAGAGATTTAAGCGGGAGTGGCGAGACCCAGTACTTC.

The chain combines TRBV9 with TRBJ2-1; 9 bases agree with TRBD1. Near its end, the DNA agrees better with TRBJ2-7, so the J call may be wrong. The CDR3 has 16 residues. Germline lookup yields CDR1 SGDLS and CDR2 YYNGEE. CDR3 protein: CASSVGRTGDYNEQYF. The CDR3 nucleotides are TGTGCCAGCAGCGTAGGTAGGACAGGGGACTACAATGAGCAGTACTTC.

The chain couples TRBV5-1 to TRBJ1-2; TRBD1 is a possible D gene (5 bases). The CDR3 length is 15 residues. The germline CDR1 and CDR2 sequences are SGHRS and YFSETQ. The ends were cut back, 4 bases at V and 2 bases at J, with 15 bases in the middle. The DNA of the CDR3 is TGCGCCAGCAGCGCCTTCCCGGGACGGAACTATGGCTACACCTTC. Its translation is CASSAFPGRNYGYTF.

The genes are TRBV28 and TRBJ1-5; no reliable D call. Deletions cut 2 bases from V and 6 bases from J, with 14 bases between. From germline, CDR1 is MDHEN and CDR2 SYDVKM. CDR3 length: 15 amino acids. The CDR3 is CASSLRYGVGQPQHF. CDR3 coding DNA: TGTGCCAGCAGTTTACGGTATGGGGTTGGTCAGCCCCAGCATTTT.

This clonotype appeared a few times. V usage is TRBV12-3 or TRBV12-4 and J usage is TRBJ2-3; TRBD2 might be the D (5 bases). Trimming took 3 bases from V and 4 from J, leaving 14 bases between them. This CDR3 region has 15 residues. CDR3 nucleotide sequence: TGTGCCAGCAGTTTTGGGTCTACTAGGGCAGATACGCAGTATTTT. This translates into CASSFGSTRADTQYF.